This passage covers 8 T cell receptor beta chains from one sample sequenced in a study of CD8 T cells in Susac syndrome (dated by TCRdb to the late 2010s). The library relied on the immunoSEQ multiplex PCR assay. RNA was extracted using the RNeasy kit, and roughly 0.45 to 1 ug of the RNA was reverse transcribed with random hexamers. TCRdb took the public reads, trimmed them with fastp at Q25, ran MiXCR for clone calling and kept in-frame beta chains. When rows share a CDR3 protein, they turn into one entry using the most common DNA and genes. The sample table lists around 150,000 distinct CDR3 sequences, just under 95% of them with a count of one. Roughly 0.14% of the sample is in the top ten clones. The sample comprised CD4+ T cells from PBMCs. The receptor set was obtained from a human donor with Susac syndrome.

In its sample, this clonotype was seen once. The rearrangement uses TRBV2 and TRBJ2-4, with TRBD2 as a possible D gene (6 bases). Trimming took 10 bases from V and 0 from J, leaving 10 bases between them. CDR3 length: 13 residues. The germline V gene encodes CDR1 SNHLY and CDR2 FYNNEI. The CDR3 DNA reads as TGTGCCATCACGGGACTAGCCAAAAACATTCAGTACTTC. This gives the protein CAITGLAKNIQYF.

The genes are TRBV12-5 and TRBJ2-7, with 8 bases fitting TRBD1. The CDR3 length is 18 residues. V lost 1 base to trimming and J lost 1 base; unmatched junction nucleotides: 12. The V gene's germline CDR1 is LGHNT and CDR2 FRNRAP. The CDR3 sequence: CASGLDARTGGQSYEQYF. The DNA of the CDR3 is TGTGCTAGTGGTTTGGACGCTCGAACAGGGGGTCAGTCCTACGAGCAGTACTTC.

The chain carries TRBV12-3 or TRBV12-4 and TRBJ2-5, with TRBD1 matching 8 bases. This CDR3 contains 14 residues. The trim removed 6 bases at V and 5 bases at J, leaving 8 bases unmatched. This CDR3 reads CASSPTGALETQYF. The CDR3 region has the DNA TGTGCCAGCAGCCCGACAGGGGCTTTGGAGACCCAGTACTTC.

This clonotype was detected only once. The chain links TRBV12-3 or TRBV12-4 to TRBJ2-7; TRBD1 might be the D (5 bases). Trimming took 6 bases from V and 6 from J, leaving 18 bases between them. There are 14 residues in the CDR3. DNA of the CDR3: TGTGCCAGCAGCGGCCCTTCCAGGGTTGGCGAGCAGTACTTC. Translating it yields CASSGPSRVGEQYF.

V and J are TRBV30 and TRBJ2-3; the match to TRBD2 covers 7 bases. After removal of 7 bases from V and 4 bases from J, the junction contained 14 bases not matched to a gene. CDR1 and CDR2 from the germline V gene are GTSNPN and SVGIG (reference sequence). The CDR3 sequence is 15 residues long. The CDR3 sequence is CASSILGGGADTQYF. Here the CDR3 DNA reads TGTGCCTCTAGTATACTGGGCGGGGGAGCAGATACGCAGTATTTT.

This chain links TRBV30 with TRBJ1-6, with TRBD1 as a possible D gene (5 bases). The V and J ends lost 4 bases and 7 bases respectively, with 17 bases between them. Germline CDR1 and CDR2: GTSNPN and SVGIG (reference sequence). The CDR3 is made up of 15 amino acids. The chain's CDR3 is CAWTIGASGNSPLHF. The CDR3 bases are TGTGCCTGGACGATAGGGGCCTCCGGGAATTCACCCCTCCACTTT.

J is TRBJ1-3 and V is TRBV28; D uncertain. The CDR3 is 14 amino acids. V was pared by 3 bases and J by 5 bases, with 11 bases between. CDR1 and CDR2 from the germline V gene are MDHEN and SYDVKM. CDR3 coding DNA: TGTGCCAGCAGTTTGTTAGGGAATAGAAACACCATATATTTT. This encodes CASSLLGNRNTIYF.

CDR3 DNA: TGTGCCAGCAGCTCCTCGCACAAGAGGGTTTACAATGAGCAGTTCTTC. Its protein product is CASSSSHKRVYNEQFF. The chain couples TRBV5-4 to TRBJ2-1; D is possibly TRBD2 (5 bases). CDR3 length: 16 amino acids. In germline, CDR1 is SGHNT, CDR2 YYREEE (reference sequence). V was cut by 3 bases and J by 4 bases, with 17 bases left in between.